This T cell receptor (beta chain) was retrieved from a study of blood T cell repertoires in COVID-19. Background on the study: Acute-phase and convalescent COVID-19 samples originated in the United States, Italy and Spain. PBMCs, B-cell-depleted T cells, or T cells provided the cDNA or gDNA that made up the material.

Germline V gene lookup returns CDR1 GTSNPN and CDR2 SVGIG (reference sequence). V lost 1 base and J lost 5, with 9 bases in between. CDR3 length: 12 amino acids. Authors' processing steps: Reference gene primer amplification gave nucleated cell count estimates. Libraries were prepared by immunoSEQ multiplex PCR; TCRdb keeps only in-frame clonotypes and omits some of them. V and J calls plus clone size are reproduced from that table; the DNA served to infer D and trimming. The sample has some 64,000 clones, around 90% seen once. Input material: peripheral blood. This sequence originates from a man in his fifties or sixties with active COVID-19. The chain combines TRBV30 with TRBJ2-7, with D possibly matching TRBD2 (6 bases). CDR3 coding DNA: TGTGCCTGGAGTGGGAGGGGCCACGAGCAGTACTTC. This translates into CAWSGRGHEQYF.